This T cell receptor (beta chain) was identified in a study of cytomegalovirus exposure and HLA in healthy donors. Worth noting for this clone: Its antigen is undetermined.

Study-wide findings and caveats: The study reported that TCR beta sequences accurately predicted HLA-A and HLA-B alleles in most subjects. A highly shared variant cluster was judged a likely technical artifact. Using the classifier, cytomegalovirus status was reportedly diagnosed with high specificity and sensitivity.

With 60 Vbeta and 13 Jbeta primers, the PCR was carried out. Only in-frame clones appear in the TCRdb table, and some are missing; sequencing was by immunoSEQ multiplex PCR. The sample lists 200,000 or so clones, roughly four fifths occurring once. CDR1 is SGHRS, CDR2 YFSETQ, per germline. The CDR3 is made up of 17 amino acids. V was pared by 0 bases and J by 6 bases, with 6 bases of the junction left unmatched. The chain couples TRBV5-1 to TRBJ2-2; 12 nucleotides line up with TRBD2. The sequenced sample was PBMCs. The TCR sequence derives from a young woman in good health and CMV-seropositive. CDR3 nucleotide sequence: TGCGCCAGCAGCTTGGACGGACTAGCGGGGAGCGCCGGGGAGCTGTTTTTT. This encodes CASSLDGLAGSAGELFF.